Listed here are 9 T cell receptor beta chains from one sample, sequenced in a study of blood T cells in healthy people across ages. With a J-beta primer mix and a sample-barcoded 5' primer, a second PCR ran about 7 to 12 cycles. TCRdb fed the 5' RACE reads into MiXCR, producing one record per CDR3 protein. The sample has under 800,000 distinct CDR3 sequences; roughly 47% are singletons. The specimen sequenced was blood. The receptors shown here come from a woman aged 60-70 years in good health.

The V gene is TRBV6-2 or TRBV6-3, the J gene TRBJ1-2; the D gene is possibly TRBD1 (5 bases). Trimming took off 8 bases at V and 6 bases at J, with 16 bases between the two ends. This CDR3 region has 13 residues. Germline assignment: CDR1 MNHEY and CDR2 SVGEGT. The CDR3 is CASYTGGSDGYTF. The DNA for the CDR3 is TGTGCCAGCTACACAGGTGGATCGGATGGCTACACCTTC.

The chain links TRBV11-3 to TRBJ2-5, with D possibly matching TRBD2 (6 bases). This CDR3 spans 16 amino acids. Trimming took off 0 bases at V and 1 base at J, with 12 bases between the two ends. Germline V gene data show CDR1 as SGHNT and CDR2 as YENEEA. The CDR3 here is CASSLDGRLFQETQYF. The CDR3 DNA follows: TGTGCCAGCAGCTTAGATGGGAGGCTGTTCCAAGAGACCCAGTACTTC.

In this sample, this clonotype turned up a few times. Here the CDR3 DNA reads TGTGCCAGCAGCTTATACACCCAAGAGACCCAGTACTTC. The encoded protein is CASSLYTQETQYF. The chain joins TRBV7-3 to TRBJ2-5, with no clear D. Germline CDR1 is SGHTA and CDR2 is FQGTGA. This CDR3 is 13 amino acids long. The V and J ends lost 2 bases and 1 base respectively, with 5 bases between them.

At least ten counts were recorded for this clonotype. CDR3 amino acids: CASSLGKNEQFF. The CDR3 DNA reads TGTGCCAGCAGCTTAGGTAAAAATGAGCAGTTCTTC. The chain couples TRBV11-2 to TRBJ2-1; D remains ambiguous. Per germline, CDR1 SGHAT and CDR2 FQNNGV. The CDR3 contains 12 residues. Trimming shortened V by 1 base and J by 7 bases, and 5 bases separated the two germline ends.

This clonotype was seen just once. The V and J genes are TRBV18 and TRBJ2-3; 10 bases match TRBD2. From germline, CDR1 is KGHSH and CDR2 LQKENI. Losses at the gene ends were 0 bases for V and 4 bases for J; bases not matched to a gene: 4. This CDR3 comprises 16 residues. CDR3 residues: CASSPPLAGAPDTQYF. In nucleotides, the CDR3 is TGTGCCAGCTCACCACCTCTAGCGGGAGCGCCAGATACGCAGTATTTT.

This clonotype was picked up a small number of times. This chain links TRBV11-2 with TRBJ2-5; 10 positions match TRBD2. After removal of 5 bases from V and 5 bases from J, the junction contained 8 bases not matched to a gene. CDR3 length: 15 amino acids. The germline CDR1 and CDR2 sequences are SGHAT and FQNNGV. The CDR3 coding sequence is TGTGCCAGCAGCCTGGGACTAGCGACTGGTGAGACCCAGTACTTC. Translating gives CASSLGLATGETQYF. Variable domain in full (rest from reference TRBV11-2 and TRBJ2-5): EAGVAQSPRYKIIEKRQSVAFWCNPISGHATLYWYQQILGQGPKLLIQFQNNGVVDDSQLPKDRFSAERLKGVDSTLKIQPAKLEDSAVYLCASSLGLATGETQYFGPGTRLLVL.

This chain links TRBV14 with TRBJ1-6; 10 bases match TRBD1. The CDR3 loop spans 14 amino acids. Looked up from germline, CDR1 is SGHDN and CDR2 is FVKESK. V gave up 4 bases and J gave up 9 bases; unmatched junction bases: 3. CDR3 DNA sequence: TGTGCCAGCAGCCCCAGGACAGGGGGTTCACCCCTCCACTTT. Its protein product is CASSPRTGGSPLHF.

The V and J genes are TRBV5-1 and TRBJ2-1; 13 nucleotides align to TRBD2. Per germline, CDR1 SGHRS and CDR2 YFSETQ. CDR3 length: 16 amino acids. The V and J ends lost 0 bases and 5 bases, in that order; junction bases with no gene match: 2. The CDR3 is CASSLGTSGGDNEQFF. The CDR3 nucleotides are TGCGCCAGCAGCTTGGGGACTAGCGGGGGCGACAATGAGCAGTTCTTC.

This clonotype was picked up many times. The genes are TRBV25-1 and TRBJ2-7; D call uncertain. The CDR3 covers 14 residues. V shed 6 bases and J shed 4 bases, with 16 bases lying between them. Germline CDR1 is MGHDK and CDR2 is SYGVNS. As DNA, the CDR3 is TGTGCCAGCAGAGTTGACGGTCGGAAATACGAGCAGTACTTC. It translates to CASRVDGRKYEQYF.